This T cell receptor (beta chain) is from a study of blood T cell repertoires in COVID-19. Per germline, CDR1 MNHEY and CDR2 SMNVEV (reference sequence). V was pared by 5 bases and J by 3 bases, with 5 bases of the junction left unmatched. This CDR3 comprises 14 residues. Method: immunoSEQ multiplex PCR; TCRdb's copy keeps in-frame clones and lacks some. The sample holds fewer than 90,000 clones, around 75% seen once. This clonotype originated in a woman in her forties or fifties with acute or convalescent COVID-19. J is TRBJ2-7 and V is TRBV27; 9 bases match TRBD1. The sample taken for sequencing was peripheral blood. CDR3 DNA: TGTGCCAGCAGTGGGACAGGGCCCGGCTACGAGCAGTACTTC. It specifies CASSGTGPGYEQYF.